This TCR beta chain originates from a study of T-cell memory formation after mild COVID-19. Germline CDR1 and CDR2: SGHRS and YFSETQ. The CDR3 consists of 14 residues. V gave up 7 bases and J gave up 6 bases; unmatched junction bases: 8. MiXCR was run by TCRdb on the 5' RACE reads, yielding one entry per CDR3 protein. This table holds under 600,000 distinct CDR3 sequences, roughly 20% found once. Sequencing input: PBMCs or a T cell subset sorted from them (not recorded which). The chain is built from TRBV5-1 and TRBJ2-2; 8 positions match TRBD2. This sequence was found in an adult woman who had mild COVID-19 (a few samples of this study predate the infection). Cell type and time point are not known. The CDR3 sequence is CASGGGSGAGELFF. For the CDR3, the DNA is TGCGCCAGCGGCGGGGGGTCGGGCGCCGGGGAGCTGTTTTTT.